The 12 T cell receptor beta chains presented below share a single source sample, sequenced in a study of control samples from healthy donors and cancer patients. The data were produced by immunoSEQ multiplex PCR, yet TCRdb's version contains in-frame clones alone and is incomplete. In total, the table holds some 180,000 clones. What was sequenced was blood. The source of these receptors is a woman between 25 and 40 years old in good health.

J is TRBJ1-5 and V is TRBV4-1, with a tentative D call TRBD1 (6 bases). The CDR3 loop spans 14 amino acids. CDR1 and CDR2 (germline): MGHRA, YSYEKL. Between the trimmed V and J ends, which lost 5 bases and 5 bases, there was a span of 13 bases. This CDR3 reads CASSGVEGDQPQHF. The DNA for the CDR3 is TGCGCCAGCAGCGGGGTGGAGGGGGATCAGCCCCAGCATTTT.

The chain carries TRBV7-3 and TRBJ2-2, with D uncertain. Germline values: CDR1 SGHTA, CDR2 FQGTGA. Trimming pared 4 bases from V and 4 bases from J, leaving 13 bases between. This CDR3 has 15 residues. As DNA, the CDR3 is TGTGCCAGCAGCTCCCAATCAGTAACCACCGGGGAGCTGTTTTTT. As protein: CASSSQSVTTGELFF.

The chain links TRBV6-2 or TRBV6-3 to TRBJ2-5; D possibly corresponds to TRBD2 (5 bases). The V gene lost 6 bases and the J gene lost 4 bases, with 15 bases spanning the gap. Germline assignment: CDR1 MNHEY and CDR2 SVGEGT. There are 14 residues in the CDR3. Here the CDR3 reads CASSPPRDTETQYF. CDR3 nucleotides: TGTGCCAGCAGCCCCCCGAGGGATACAGAGACCCAGTACTTC.

The J gene is TRBJ1-6, the V gene TRBV3-1 (or the pseudogene TRBV3-2), with a weak D call TRBD1 (6 bases). The CDR3 spans 16 residues. The V gene lost 1 base and the J gene lost 5 bases, with 12 bases spanning the gap. The germline V gene encodes CDR1 LGHDT and CDR2 YNNKEL (reference sequence). CDR3 region: CASSQAGTRDNSPLHF. The CDR3 bases are TGTGCCAGCAGCCAAGCCGGGACAAGGGATAATTCACCCCTCCACTTT.

This sequence joins TRBV7-3 and TRBJ1-1; 9 bases align to TRBD1. The CDR3 contains 15 residues. Trimming removed 4 bases from V and 4 bases from J; junction bases left unmatched: 7. Germline V CDR1 and CDR2: SGHTA, FQGTGA. As DNA, the CDR3 is TGTGCCAGCAGCTCTGGGGGGACAGGGCGCACTGAAGCTTTCTTT. This encodes CASSSGGTGRTEAFF.

This chain connects TRBV7-9 to TRBJ1-4; 8 bases map to TRBD1. V was clipped by 8 bases and J by 8 bases; unmatched bases: 7. Germline loops: CDR1 SEHNR, CDR2 FQNEAQ (reference sequence). The CDR3 is made up of 13 amino acids. CDR3 sequence (DNA): TGTGCCAGCGGATACAGGGGGGAGGAAAAACTGTTTTTT. It yields the protein CASGYRGEEKLFF.

The CDR3 loop is CATSDLEGVRALNTEAFF. In DNA, the CDR3 is TGTGCCACCAGTGATTTGGAAGGGGTTCGGGCCCTGAACACTGAAGCTTTCTTT. The chain couples TRBV24-1 to TRBJ1-1; D might be TRBD1 (5 bases). Trimming removed 0 bases at V and 0 bases at J, with 16 bases between. Germline V gene lookup returns CDR1 KGHDR and CDR2 SFDVKD. CDR3 length: 18 residues.

V usage is TRBV28 and J usage is TRBJ1-2; 9 nucleotides agree with TRBD1. CDR1 is MDHEN and CDR2 is SYDVKM in the germline V gene. The CDR3 contains 16 residues. The V and J ends lost 3 bases and 6 bases, in that order; junction bases with no gene match: 11. CDR3 sequence (DNA): TGTGCCAGCAGTTTCCACTCGACAGGGGGTTCGGATGGCTACACCTTC. It specifies CASSFHSTGGSDGYTF.

The J gene is TRBJ1-1, the V gene TRBV18; no firm D call. CDR3 length: 17 amino acids. V was cut by 3 bases and J by 3 bases, with 20 bases left in between. Germline values: CDR1 KGHSH, CDR2 LQKENI. Written as DNA, the CDR3 is TGTGCCAGCTCACCTTTACGGGAAGTTTTGGGTGACACTGAAGCTTTCTTT. Translating gives CASSPLREVLGDTEAFF.

V is TRBV30 and J is TRBJ1-3; D remains unclear. Between the trimmed V and J ends, which lost 2 bases and 4 bases, there was a span of 18 bases. The CDR3 has 16 amino acids. CDR1 and CDR2 (germline): GTSNPN, SVGIG (reference sequence). The CDR3 DNA reads as TGTGCCTGGAGTTTACCTGACCGTATTATCGGAAACACCATATATTTT. Translated: CAWSLPDRIIGNTIYF.

This sequence joins TRBV28 and TRBJ2-7; TRBD1 matches at 9 bases. J was trimmed by 7 bases and V by 2 bases; bases with no gene match: 3. Germline lookup yields CDR1 MDHEN and CDR2 SYDVKM. CDR3 length: 13 amino acids. Here the CDR3 DNA reads TGTGCCAGCAGTTTAAACAGGGGGCGTGAGCAGTACTTC. As protein: CASSLNRGREQYF.

The CDR3 sequence: CASSMVTSYEQYF. The CDR3 DNA reads as TGTGCCAGTAGTATGGTCACCTCCTACGAGCAGTACTTC. V is TRBV19 and J is TRBJ2-7; D gene ambiguous. CDR3 length: 13 residues. The V end lost 3 bases, the J end lost 0 bases, and 6 bases lay between the germline ends. In germline, CDR1 is LNHDA, CDR2 SQIVND (reference sequence).